This passage covers 11 T cell receptor beta chains from one sample sequenced in a study of T cells in women clearing cervical HPV infection. Using immunoSEQ multiplex PCR, the repertoire was profiled, and TCRdb retains in-frame clones only, with some absent. Its listing shows about 24,000 clones. Sequenced input: blood buffy coat. The receptors shown here come from a woman between 18 and 70 years old with a cervical HPV16 infection that either progressed to CIN3+ or cleared (not recorded which).

Worth noting for this clone: The read stops 3 residues short of the end of the CDR3; the missing end is completed from the germline J gene. The genes are TRBV29-1 and TRBJ2-7; a possible D gene is TRBD2 (6 bases). The germline V and J ends were trimmed by 4 bases and 1 base, with 14 bases remaining between them. This CDR3 has 14 amino acids. The germline V gene encodes CDR1 SQVTM and CDR2 ANQGSEA. CDR3 DNA (partial): TGCAGCGTTGTGTCGGAGGGCTCATCCTACGAG. Translation gives CSVVSEGSSYE. The whole CDR3 protein is CSVVSEGSSYEQYF.

This clone is deemed medium-sized by its frequency. Read coverage stops 3 residues before the CDR3 terminus; the germline J gene supplies the remainder. The gene calls are TRBV7-6 and TRBJ2-7, with D perhaps matching TRBD1 (6 bases). Germline V CDR1 and CDR2: SGHVS, FNYEAQ. This CDR3 is 13 amino acids long. V was shortened by 4 bases and J by 5 bases, with 12 bases between the two germline ends. The CDR3 sequence is CASSSDNRDEQYF. CDR3 bases read: TGTGCCAGCAGCTCGGATAACAGGGACGAG.

For this clone: The read terminates 3 residues before the CDR3 end, so the remaining end is supplied by the germline J gene. The V and J genes are TRBV19 and TRBJ1-5; weak D call: TRBD1 (5 bases). Trimming left V 2 bases short and J 6 bases short, with 11 bases between. This CDR3 is built from 14 residues. Germline V CDR1 and CDR2: LNHDA, SQIVND (reference sequence). The CDR3 region is CASSILPGSQPQHF. CDR3 DNA (partial): TGTGCCAGTAGTATACTCCCAGGGAGTCAGCCC.

In the case of this clone: The read ends 3 residues early relative to the CDR3; the germline J gene fills the gap. The chain employs TRBV4-1 and TRBJ2-7, with 11 bases fitting TRBD1. J lost 1 base, V lost 4 bases, and 6 bases had no gene match. Germline loops: CDR1 MGHRA, CDR2 YSYEKL. There are 16 residues in the CDR3. Partial CDR3 DNA: TGCGCCAGCAGCCTGTCCGGGACAGGGGGGTCCTACGAG. Translation gives CASSLSGTGGSYE. The entire CDR3 is CASSLSGTGGSYEQYF.

As to this clone: The read stops 3 residues short of the end of the CDR3; the missing end is completed from the germline J gene. This rearrangement joins TRBV7-9 to TRBJ2-4; D gene unclear. This CDR3 contains 14 residues. Germline CDR1 SEHNR, CDR2 FQNEAQ (reference sequence). The covered CDR3 bases are TGTGCCAGCAGCTTAGTTCACCCTAACTATGGT. The encoded protein is CASSLVHPNYG. The full-length CDR3 reads as CASSLVHPNYGQYF.

Note on this clone: The CDR3 end falls 3 residues outside the read, so it is completed with the germline J gene. The rearrangement uses TRBV7-6 and TRBJ1-2; the D gene is possibly TRBD1 (5 bases). Germline CDR1 reads SGHVS; CDR2 reads FNYEAQ. V was shortened by 5 bases and J by 5 bases, with 18 bases between the two germline ends. CDR3 length: 15 amino acids. The CDR3: CASSPAGGVWYGYTF. The DNA read from the CDR3 is TGTGCCAGCAGCCCGGCCGGGGGGGTGTGGTATGGC. Full variable domain (rest looked up from reference TRBV7-6 and TRBJ1-2): GAGVSQSPRYKVTKRGQDVALRCDPISGHVSLYWYRQALGQGPEFLTYFNYEAQQDKSGLPNDRFSAERPEGSISTLTIQRTEQRDSAMYRCASSPAGGVWYGYTFGSGTRLTVV.

Worth noting for this clone: The CDR3 end falls 3 residues outside the read, so it is completed with the germline J gene. The chain uses TRBV20-1 and TRBJ2-7; 8 bases map to TRBD2. The CDR3 loop spans 13 amino acids. Germline V gives CDR1 DFQATT, CDR2 SNEGSKA (reference sequence). J lost 5 bases, V lost 5 bases, and 8 bases had no gene match. CDR3 DNA (partial): TGCAGTGCTCGGGAGGGACTACTTAACGAG. Protein sequence: CSAREGLLNE. The whole CDR3 region reads CSAREGLLNEQYF.

As regards this clone: Sequencing ends 3 residues short of the CDR3 end; the germline J gene provides the rest. The rearrangement joins TRBV10-3 to TRBJ2-7; maybe TRBD1 (5 bases). The CDR3 totals 15 residues. V was cut by 3 bases and J by 0 bases, with 12 bases left in between. Germline-derived CDR1 and CDR2 are ENHRY and SYGVKD. CDR3 residues: CAISESGHPSYEQYF. The covered CDR3 bases are TGTGCCATCAGTGAATCTGGACACCCCTCCTACGAG.

On this clone: The read terminates 3 residues before the CDR3 end, so the remaining end is supplied by the germline J gene. The genes are TRBV19 and TRBJ1-1, with 9 bases lining up with TRBD1. The CDR3 has 14 amino acids. Germline-derived CDR1 and CDR2 are LNHDA and SQIVND (reference sequence). Here the CDR3 reads CASSLGQGNNEAFF. CDR3 bases read: TGTGCCAGTTCTTTGGGACAGGGAAACAATGAG.

Of note for this clone: The CDR3 extends 3 residues past the end of the read, so its final part is completed from the germline J gene. The chain employs TRBV19 and TRBJ2-4; TRBD2 is a possible D gene (5 bases). The CDR3 spans 16 residues. The germline CDR1 and CDR2 sequences are LNHDA and SQIVND (reference sequence). The covered CDR3 bases are TGTGCCAGTAGTATATCTCTTCGGGGTCAGGAATATGGT. As protein: CASSISLRGQEYG. The complete CDR3 protein is CASSISLRGQEYGQYF.

On this clone: Coverage ceases 3 residues before the CDR3 finishes, and the germline J gene fills in the end. The chain has TRBV20-1 and TRBJ2-3; perhaps TRBD2 as D (6 bases). The V gene lost 0 bases and the J gene lost 5 bases, with 9 bases spanning the gap. The CDR3 spans 13 residues. Looked up from germline, CDR1 is DFQATT and CDR2 is SNEGSKA (reference sequence). The covered CDR3 bases are TGCAGTGCTAGAGATCTAGCGCAAGATACG. Translation: CSARDLAQDT. The whole CDR3 reads CSARDLAQDTQYF.